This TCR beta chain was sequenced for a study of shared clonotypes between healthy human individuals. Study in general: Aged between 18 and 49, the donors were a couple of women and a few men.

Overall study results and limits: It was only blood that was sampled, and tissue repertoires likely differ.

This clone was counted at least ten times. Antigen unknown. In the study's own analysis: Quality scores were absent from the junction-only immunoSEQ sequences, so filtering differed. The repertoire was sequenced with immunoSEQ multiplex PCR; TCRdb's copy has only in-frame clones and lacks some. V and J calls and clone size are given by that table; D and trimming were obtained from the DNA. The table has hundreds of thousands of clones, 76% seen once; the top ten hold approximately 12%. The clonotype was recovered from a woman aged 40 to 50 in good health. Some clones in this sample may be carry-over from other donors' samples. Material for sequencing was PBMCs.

The CDR3 DNA follows: TGTGCCAGCGGACAGGAAAGCTCTGGGGCCAACGTCCTGACTTTC. It codes for CASGQESSGANVLTF. The V and J genes are TRBV6-4 and TRBJ2-6; 7 bases map to TRBD1. The length of the CDR3 is 15 residues. CDR1 is MRHNA and CDR2 is SNTAGT in the germline V gene. J was trimmed by 0 bases and V by 8 bases; bases with no gene match: 4.